The 25 T cell receptor beta chains listed next were all sequenced from one sample in a study of CD8 T cells in ankylosing spondylitis. A single record per CDR3 protein comes from TCRdb applying MiXCR to the 5' RACE reads. The sample includes 300,000 to 350,000 distinct CDR3 sequences, around 21% of them seen just once. The sample taken for sequencing was blood, either unsorted or a sorted T cell fraction (not recorded which). Receptors originate from a female donor with ankylosing spondylitis or in good health (not recorded which).

This clonotype was recorded a few times. The chain joins TRBV7-2 to TRBJ2-5, with 8 positions matching TRBD2. After removal of 5 bases from V and 5 bases from J, the junction contained 4 bases not matched to a gene. Germline assignment: CDR1 SGHTA and CDR2 FQGNSA. CDR3 size: 13 residues. CDR3 nucleotide sequence: TGTGCCAGCAGCCCGGGAGGGCCGGAGACCCAGTACTTC. Protein sequence: CASSPGGPETQYF.

The sample holds many counts of this clonotype. The CDR3 reads CSAGTSGEQYF. CDR3 in DNA: TGCAGCGCCGGGACTAGTGGGGAGCAGTACTTC. This rearrangement joins TRBV29-1 to TRBJ2-7; 8 bases are shared with TRBD2. V lost 7 bases and J lost 7; bases outside the gene matches: 6. The CDR3 has 11 amino acids. The V gene's germline CDR1 is SQVTM and CDR2 ANQGSEA.

This clonotype was detected only a few times. The junction shows a germline mismatch at one end, possibly a read error. The rearrangement uses TRBV20-1 and TRBJ2-7, with a tentative D call TRBD2 (6 bases). The CDR3 length is 13 residues. Looked up from germline, CDR1 is DFQATT and CDR2 is SNEGSKA (reference sequence). The CDR3 is CSARDKASGPRSF. Here the CDR3 DNA reads TGCAGTGCTAGAGATAAGGCGAGCGGGCCACGTTCATTC.

This clonotype has just a few counts. V is TRBV12-3 or TRBV12-4 and J is TRBJ1-1, with 9 bases matching TRBD1. The length of the CDR3 is 16 residues. The J segment lost 0 bases and the V segment lost 6 bases, leaving 8 bases of the junction unmatched. The CDR3 loop is CASSRTGEILNTEAFF. CDR3 DNA sequence: TGTGCCAGCAGCAGGACAGGGGAAATCTTGAACACTGAAGCTTTCTTT.

The V call is TRBV19, the J call TRBJ2-5; 10 nucleotides agree with TRBD2. V dropped 5 bases and J dropped 3; count of bases not matched to a gene: 6. The CDR3 has 15 residues. Germline lookup yields CDR1 LNHDA and CDR2 SQIVND (reference sequence). The CDR3 loop reads CASSSPGLAEETQYF. In DNA form, the CDR3 reads TGTGCCAGTAGTTCTCCCGGACTAGCGGAAGAGACCCAGTACTTC.

This clonotype showed up just a few times. This rearrangement joins TRBV3-1 to TRBJ2-5, with TRBD2 matching over 8 bases. CDR3 length: 15 residues. CDR1 is LGHDT and CDR2 is YNNKEL in the germline V gene (reference sequence). The V and J ends lost 0 bases and 8 bases, in that order; junction bases with no gene match: 8. This CDR3 is CASSQDQGGRTTQYF. The CDR3 DNA sequence: TGTGCCAGCAGCCAAGATCAGGGCGGGAGGACAACCCAGTACTTC.

J is TRBJ2-5 and V is TRBV15; D is uncertain. V lost 0 bases and J lost 5, with 7 bases in between. The V gene's germline CDR1 is LNHNV and CDR2 YYDKDF (reference sequence). This CDR3 spans 13 amino acids. The CDR3 loop is CATSRDPDETQYF. The CDR3 DNA is TGTGCCACCAGCAGAGACCCGGACGAGACCCAGTACTTC.

This clonotype turned up a few times. This sequence joins TRBV20-1 and TRBJ1-6, with TRBD1 as a possible D gene (5 bases). CDR1 DFQATT and CDR2 SNEGSKA come from the germline V gene (reference sequence). The CDR3 length is 17 residues. V lost 0 bases and J lost 6, with 18 bases in between. The CDR3 DNA sequence: TGCAGTGCTAGAGATCTTAGCTTCAGGGTGACTAATTCACCCCTCCACTTT. Its protein is CSARDLSFRVTNSPLHF.

This clonotype has ten or more counts. The genes are TRBV29-1 and TRBJ2-1; D is undetermined. Trimming pared 3 bases from V and 6 bases from J, leaving 12 bases between. Per the germline V gene, CDR1 is SQVTM and CDR2 is ANQGSEA. The CDR3 is 13 amino acids. DNA for the CDR3: TGCAGCGTTGAGTCCAGATTGCGCAATGAGCAGTTCTTC. Its translation: CSVESRLRNEQFF.

This clonotype has a single count. The chain links TRBV6-2 or TRBV6-3 to TRBJ2-5; D is perhaps TRBD1 (6 bases). The CDR3 has 15 amino acids. Germline V gives CDR1 MNHEY, CDR2 SVGEGT. Deletions cut 7 bases from V and 2 bases from J, with 17 bases between. CDR3: CASKNRDKGQETQYF. As DNA, the CDR3 is TGTGCCAGCAAAAACCGGGACAAAGGACAAGAGACCCAGTACTTC.

The chain employs TRBV12-3 or TRBV12-4 and TRBJ2-3, with D possibly being TRBD1 (6 bases). The CDR3 loop spans 14 amino acids. V gave up 2 bases and J gave up 5 bases, with 11 bases separating them. CDR3 DNA: TGTGCCAGCAGTTTATCAGGGGATAAAGATACGCAGTATTTT. Translated, it gives CASSLSGDKDTQYF.

The V and J genes are TRBV20-1 and TRBJ2-2; no clear D. V lost 0 bases and J lost 0, with 11 bases in between. Germline assignment: CDR1 DFQATT and CDR2 SNEGSKA (reference sequence). This CDR3 is 16 amino acids long. For the CDR3, the DNA is TGCAGTGCTAGAGATGGTGGCGTAGCGAACACCGGGGAGCTGTTTTTT. Its translation is CSARDGGVANTGELFF.

The chain uses TRBV27 and TRBJ2-2; D could derive from TRBD1 or TRBD2 (5 bases each). There are 18 residues in the CDR3. Germline loops: CDR1 MNHEY, CDR2 SMNVEV (reference sequence). The V end lost 6 bases, the J end lost 1 base, and 21 bases lay between the germline ends. The CDR3 DNA follows: TGTGCCAGCAGGGCGTCGGGGTTTACAGGACAGAACACCGGGGAGCTGTTTTTT. This gives the protein CASRASGFTGQNTGELFF.

In this sample, this clonotype turned up a few times. Its ends do not fully match the called genes, so a read error is possible. The chain links TRBV7-2 to TRBJ2-1; TRBD1 matches 10 bases. Germline V gene data show CDR1 as SGHTA and CDR2 as FQGNSA. The CDR3 loop spans 16 amino acids. The CDR3 sequence: CASSLAPGQGYNEQFF. The CDR3 DNA reads as TGTGCCAGCAGCCTAGCCCCGGGACAGGGGTACAATGAGCAGTTCTTC.

The chain links TRBV7-2 to TRBJ1-1, with D unresolved. Trimming took 5 bases from V and 6 from J, leaving 19 bases between them. The CDR3 runs to 15 residues. Germline CDR1 is SGHTA and CDR2 is FQGNSA. This CDR3 is CASSHRTGNTPEAFF. The CDR3 coding sequence is TGTGCCAGCAGCCATCGGACGGGGAATACGCCTGAAGCTTTCTTT. The variable domain in full, completed from reference TRBV7-2 and TRBJ1-1, reads GAGVSQSPSNKVTEKGKDVELRCDPISGHTALYWYRQSLGQGLEFLIYFQGNSAPDKSGLPSDRFSAERTGGSVSTLTIQRTQQEDSAVYLCASSHRTGNTPEAFFGQGTRLTVV.

A few counts support this clonotype. This rearrangement joins TRBV20-1 to TRBJ1-6, with 8 bases fitting TRBD1. Trimming took 5 bases from V and 6 from J; bases not matched to a gene: 12. The CDR3 has 16 residues. CDR1 and CDR2 (germline): DFQATT, SNEGSKA (reference sequence). The CDR3 reads CSAPFITQGGNSPLHF. The CDR3 DNA is TGCAGTGCTCCCTTCATAACACAGGGGGGTAATTCACCCCTCCACTTT.

This chain uses TRBV20-1 with TRBJ2-7; 9 bases agree with TRBD1. The V and J ends lost 1 base and 4 bases, in that order; junction bases with no gene match: 8. This CDR3 comprises 15 residues. CDR1 is DFQATT, CDR2 SNEGSKA, per germline (reference sequence). CDR3 in amino acids: CSARGGGTGRYEQYF. The CDR3 nucleotides read TGCAGTGCTAGAGGGGGGGGGACAGGGAGATACGAGCAGTACTTC.

The V call is TRBV2, the J call TRBJ2-1; D is ambiguous. Germline loops: CDR1 SNHLY, CDR2 FYNNEI. This CDR3 has 14 residues. V was shortened by 10 bases and J by 3 bases, with 16 bases between the two germline ends. The CDR3: CATKAPTNYNEQFF. CDR3 coding DNA: TGTGCCACCAAGGCCCCCACCAACTACAATGAGCAGTTCTTC.

This clonotype was seen ten or more times. The genes are TRBV12-3 or TRBV12-4 and TRBJ1-1; D unclear. CDR3 length: 14 amino acids. V lost 2 bases and J 1 base, leaving 8 bases between the germline ends. CDR3 loop: CASSLSSTNTEAFF. CDR3 bases: TGTGCCAGCAGTTTATCCAGTACGAACACTGAAGCTTTCTTT.

The CDR3 DNA sequence: TGTGCCAGCAGCTCACCTATGGGCATGAACACTGAAGCTTTCTTT. Translation gives CASSSPMGMNTEAFF. This chain links TRBV7-8 with TRBJ1-1; D is uncertain. Trimming shortened V by 4 bases and J by 0 bases, and 12 bases separated the two germline ends. The germline V gene has CDR1 SGHVS and CDR2 FQNEAQ. The CDR3 runs to 15 residues.

The chain employs TRBV14 and TRBJ2-3; tentatively, D is TRBD1 (5 bases). CDR1 and CDR2 from the germline V gene are SGHDN and FVKESK. This CDR3 is 13 amino acids long. V lost 1 base to trimming and J lost 4 bases, with 6 bases between them. In DNA form, the CDR3 reads TGTGCCAGCAGCCAAGTCAGGGCAGATACGCAGTATTTT. The encoded protein is CASSQVRADTQYF. The entire variable domain, with the rest obtained from reference TRBV14 and TRBJ2-3, is as follows: EAGVTQFPSHSVIEKGQTVTLRCDPISGHDNLYWYRRVMGKEIKFLLHFVKESKQDESGMPNNRFLAERTGGTYSTLKVQPAELEDSGVYFCASSQVRADTQYFGPGTRLTVL.

This clonotype showed up many times. The V and J genes are TRBV12-3 or TRBV12-4 and TRBJ2-7; D gene unclear. CDR3 length: 14 residues. V lost 6 bases to trimming and J lost 6 bases, with 18 bases between them. CDR3 in amino acids: CASSLRHTGSEQYF. For the CDR3, the DNA is TGTGCCAGCAGCTTAAGACACACCGGGTCCGAGCAGTACTTC.

CDR3 sequence (DNA): TGTGCCATCAGGGCTCAGCTCCCAGGGACCCAGTACTTC. Encoded protein: CAIRAQLPGTQYF. The chain has TRBV10-3 and TRBJ2-5; D is unclear. V lost 6 bases and J lost 7, with 15 bases in between. The germline V gene has CDR1 ENHRY and CDR2 SYGVKD. The CDR3 is 13 amino acids.

V is TRBV5-1 and J is TRBJ1-2, with TRBD1 as a possible D gene (6 bases). This CDR3 contains 16 residues. Trimming pared 3 bases from V and 6 bases from J, leaving 21 bases between. Germline V gene lookup returns CDR1 SGHRS and CDR2 YFSETQ. For the CDR3, the DNA is TGCGCCAGCAGCTCATCTACAGGGTATCGTCGGGATGGCTACACCTTC. It specifies CASSSSTGYRRDGYTF.

The table lists this clonotype with a few counts. The chain employs TRBV10-3 and TRBJ2-1, with TRBD2 identical over 12 bases. CDR3 size: 18 residues. V shed 6 bases and J 1 base; nucleotides not matched to a gene: 10. Germline V CDR1 and CDR2: ENHRY, SYGVKD. The CDR3 loop is CAIRGTSGPFPSYNEQFF. The DNA of the CDR3 is TGTGCCATCAGAGGGACTAGCGGGCCCTTTCCTTCCTACAATGAGCAGTTCTTC.